A single sample gave rise to the 23 T cell receptor beta chains below, sequenced in a study of tumor-infiltrating lymphocytes in primary liver carcinoma. A primer in the constant region served to generate TCR beta cDNA from about 470 ng of total RNA. Three-round nested multiplex PCR performed with slightly modified ARM-PCR produced the TCR beta libraries. The two initial PCR rounds, around 10 cycles each, used TRBV1-TRBV30 forward and C-beta reverse primers. TCRdb reanalysed the multiplex PCR reads using MiXCR and keeps one entry per CDR3 protein. Found here are around 81,000 distinct CDR3 sequences, around 75% of them singletons; the top ten hold about an eighth. Co-extraction of both nucleic acids (RNA and DNA) used roughly 18-34 mg of unsorted bulk tissue. The material sequenced was liver tumor tissue from sampling region 4. Subset described: tumor region T4, right-lateral pole. All receptors derive from a woman aged 60-75 years with primary liver carcinoma and hepatitis B virus infection.

The CDR3 spells CAISWDSYEQYF. The CDR3 DNA follows: TGTGCCATTAGTTGGGACTCCTACGAGCAGTACTTC. The chain combines TRBV10-3 with TRBJ2-7; D remains unclear. This CDR3 spans 12 amino acids. Germline CDR1 is ENHRY and CDR2 is SYGVKD. Trimming took off 9 bases at V and 0 bases at J, with 9 bases between the two ends.

The J gene is TRBJ2-3, the V gene TRBV11-3; 8 bases align to TRBD1. Per germline, CDR1 SGHNT and CDR2 YENEEA. V was clipped by 5 bases and J by 14 bases; unmatched bases: 21. The CDR3 loop spans 16 amino acids. CDR3 coding DNA: TGTGCCAGCAGCCCCCGACAGGGGTCGAGCACAGATACACGGTATTTT. Encoded protein: CASSPRQGSSTDTRYF.

The J gene is TRBJ2-4, the V gene TRBV11-2; D gene ambiguous. This CDR3 has 19 residues. CDR1 and CDR2 (germline): SGHAT, FQNNGV. The ends were cut back, 0 bases at V and 5 bases at J, with 23 bases in the middle. The CDR3 DNA reads TGTGCCAGCAGCTTAGATCACGACCGAACCAAACCGAGCCAAAACATTCAGTACTTC. This codes for CASSLDHDRTKPSQNIQYF.

A note on this clonotype: A read error may produce the germline difference seen at one junction end. The V and J genes are TRBV11-2 and TRBJ2-2; 7 bases align to TRBD2. Germline V CDR1 and CDR2: SGHAT, FQNNGV. This CDR3 has 17 residues. DNA of the CDR3: TGTACCAGCAGCTTTTGGTCGTGGGAGGGCGGGACCGGGGGGCTGTTTTTT. It specifies CTSSFWSWEGGTGGLFF.

Of note for this clonotype: Given the absence of the conserved phenylalanine or tryptophan at the CDR3 end, a read error is likely. This chain joins TRBV5-6 and TRBJ2-3, with D possibly TRBD2 on 6 matching bases. This CDR3 contains 16 residues. The germline V gene encodes CDR1 SGHDT and CDR2 YYEEEE. The CDR3 bases are TGTGCCAGGAGCTTGAAGGGTGGCGGGACCCCAGATACGCAGTATTAT. It translates to CARSLKGGGTPDTQYY.

Details on this clonotype: No conserved phenylalanine or tryptophan is present at the end of the CDR3, so a read error is the likely explanation. The chain combines TRBV29-1 with TRBJ2-3; 14 bases line up with TRBD2. From germline, CDR1 is SQVTM and CDR2 ANQGSEA. The CDR3 is 16 residues long. The DNA for the CDR3 is TGCGGCGTTGAAGGGGGACTAGCGGGAGCCCCCGATACGCAGTATATT. Translated, it gives CGVEGGLAGAPDTQYI.

This chain connects TRBV29-1 to TRBJ2-1, with 8 bases matching TRBD2. After removal of 7 bases from V and 5 bases from J, the junction contained 13 bases not matched to a gene. CDR1 is SQVTM, CDR2 ANQGSEA, per germline. CDR3 length equals 15 residues. CDR3 residues: CSDAGHSGKNNEQFF. CDR3 nucleotides: TGCAGCGATGCAGGACATAGCGGGAAGAACAATGAGCAGTTCTTC.

This clonotype occurred once. One junction end does not reproduce the germline sequence, and a read error may be involved. This chain links TRBV12-5 with TRBJ2-2; perhaps TRBD1 as D (5 bases). Looked up from germline, CDR1 is LGHNT and CDR2 is FRNRAP. The CDR3 runs to 15 residues. This CDR3 is CVSGQGRINTGELFF. The DNA for the CDR3 is TGTGTTAGTGGCCAGGGCAGAATTAACACTGGGGAGCTGTTTTTT.

Turning to this clonotype: A much larger clone differs from this one at a single base, so this may be a read error. This chain connects TRBV10-3 to TRBJ2-2; D might be TRBD2 (5 bases). Germline V CDR1 and CDR2: ENHRY, SYGVKD. The CDR3 length is 17 residues. The CDR3, as DNA: TGTGCCATAAAATCCGGACTGAATAGTGGCTCCACCGAGGAGCTGTTTTTT. It is translated as CAIKSGLNSGSTEELFF.

In regard to this clonotype: A clone one base away is much larger, so this may be a read error. The chain carries TRBV5-8 and TRBJ2-1; D is possibly TRBD2 (5 bases). The V and J ends lost 0 bases and 2 bases respectively, with 9 bases between them. CDR3 length: 15 residues. The germline V gene has CDR1 SGHTS and CDR2 YDEGEE. The CDR3 here is CASSLGRGAYNEQFF. For the CDR3, the DNA is TGTGCCAGCAGCTTGGGACGGGGTGCCTACAATGAGCAGTTCTTC. Full variable domain (remainder filled in from reference TRBV5-8 and TRBJ2-1): EAGVTQSPTHLIKTRGQQATLRCSPISGHTSVYWYQQALGLGLQFLLWYDEGEERNRGNFPPRFSGRQFPNYSSELNVNALELEDSALYLCASSLGRGAYNEQFFGPGTRLTVL.

In this sample, this clonotype turned up many times. The V call is TRBV29-1, the J call TRBJ2-2; possibly TRBD1 for D (6 bases). Trimming left V 7 bases short and J 3 bases short, with 12 bases between. Per the germline V gene, CDR1 is SQVTM and CDR2 is ANQGSEA. The CDR3 runs to 13 residues. CDR3 nucleotide sequence: TGCAGCGGGGGACACCCAGACACCGGGGAGCTGTTTTTT. This sequence encodes CSGGHPDTGELFF.

Sample share makes this clonotype medium-sized. The J gene is TRBJ1-2, the V gene TRBV11-2; perhaps TRBD1 as D (6 bases). The CDR3 is 13 residues long. Germline-derived CDR1 and CDR2 are SGHAT and FQNNGV. Trimming took 5 bases from V and 4 from J, leaving 11 bases between them. CDR3 sequence (DNA): TGTGCCAGCAGCCCGGACAGAATCTATGGCTACACCTTC. This codes for CASSPDRIYGYTF. Variable domain in full (rest from reference TRBV11-2 and TRBJ1-2): EAGVAQSPRYKIIEKRQSVAFWCNPISGHATLYWYQQILGQGPKLLIQFQNNGVVDDSQLPKDRFSAERLKGVDSTLKIQPAKLEDSAVYLCASSPDRIYGYTFGSGTRLTVV.

J is TRBJ2-1 and V is TRBV4-1; D is perhaps TRBD1 (7 bases). CDR3 length equals 17 residues. V was cut by 1 base and J by 8 bases, with 21 bases left in between. CDR1 and CDR2 (germline): MGHRA, YSYEKL. CDR3 nucleotides: TGCGCCAGCAGCCAAGTCCACTATCAGGGGGGACGCGATGAGCAGTTCTTC. It yields the protein CASSQVHYQGGRDEQFF.

Comment on this clonotype: This is likely a read error, given that the CDR3 carries no conserved phenylalanine or tryptophan at its end. V and J are TRBV4-2 and TRBJ2-1; 15 bases are shared with TRBD2. Germline values: CDR1 LGHNA, CDR2 YNFKEQ. This CDR3 region has 16 residues. The DNA for the CDR3 is TGTGCCAGTAGCCAGCCGGGACTAGCGGGAGGTGGTGAGCAGTTCCTT. Protein: CASSQPGLAGGGEQFL.

In its sample, this clonotype was seen a few times. A much larger clone is a single base away; this may be a read error. The J gene is TRBJ2-1, the V gene TRBV2; D is possibly TRBD2 (6 bases). The CDR3 sequence is 14 residues long. CDR1 is SNHLY and CDR2 is FYNNEI in the germline V gene. The CDR3 coding sequence is TGTGTCAGCAACGGGGGACTTTCCTACAATGAGCAGTTCTTC. As protein: CVSNGGLSYNEQFF.

Remarks on this clonotype: A junction boundary mismatches the germline segment, possibly from a read error. The gene calls are TRBV11-2 and TRBJ1-1; 10 bases line up with TRBD1. The CDR3 has 15 amino acids. CDR1 SGHAT and CDR2 FQNNGV come from the germline V gene. The CDR3 sequence: CASWVTGGKGTEAFF. DNA of the CDR3: TGCGCCAGCTGGGTGACAGGGGGCAAGGGCACTGAAGCCTTCTTT.

Regarding this clonotype: One junction end disagrees with the germline gene, perhaps due to a read error. The rearrangement uses TRBV12-3 or TRBV12-4 and TRBJ2-5; 7 bases are shared with TRBD1. CDR3 length equals 14 residues. CDR3 loop: CASSLRTGRGTQYF. CDR3 DNA sequence: TGTGCTAGCAGTCTCCGGACAGGCAGGGGGACCCAGTACTTC.

By share, this clonotype counts as medium-sized. This chain links TRBV5-1 with TRBJ2-4; D possibly matches TRBD1 or TRBD2 (5 bases each). Germline CDR1 reads SGHRS; CDR2 reads YFSETQ. CDR3 length: 16 residues. Trimming cost V 0 bases and J 3 bases, with 13 bases left between them. The CDR3 DNA sequence: TGCGCCAGCAGCTTGGGGGCAGGGAGCGTCAAAAACATTCAGTACTTC. This gives the protein CASSLGAGSVKNIQYF.

This chain joins TRBV19 and TRBJ2-1; tentatively, D is TRBD2 (5 bases). Germline lookup yields CDR1 LNHDA and CDR2 SQIVND (reference sequence). V lost 1 base, J lost 0 bases, and 13 bases lay in between. The CDR3 totals 17 residues. The CDR3 DNA reads as TGTGCCAGTAGTATAGCTTTATCGGGGTACTCCTACAATGAGCAGTTCTTC. Translating it yields CASSIALSGYSYNEQFF.

The chain couples TRBV12-3 or TRBV12-4 to TRBJ1-2; a weak D match, TRBD1 (5 bases). The CDR3 runs 12 residues. V was trimmed by 9 bases and J by 14 bases, leaving 22 bases between them. As DNA, the CDR3 is TGTGCCAGTTGTTTAGGCCGACAGAACTATACCTTC. Residues: CASCLGRQNYTF.

The V call is TRBV4-2, the J call TRBJ2-7, with D possibly matching TRBD2 (6 bases). Per germline, CDR1 LGHNA and CDR2 YNFKEQ. The CDR3 covers 15 residues. Trimming stripped 4 bases from V and 1 base from J, with 14 bases between. The CDR3 sequence: CASSLGQAGSYEQYF. CDR3 sequence (DNA): TGTGCCAGCAGCCTAGGACAAGCGGGTTCCTACGAGCAGTACTTC.

This clonotype turned up a few times. The V call is TRBV5-1, the J call TRBJ1-1; D perhaps matches TRBD1 (5 bases). There are 13 residues in the CDR3. Trimming pared 3 bases from V and 5 bases from J, leaving 11 bases between. Germline CDR1 is SGHRS and CDR2 is YFSETQ. CDR3 region: CASSYSGVTEAFF. CDR3 bases: TGCGCCAGCAGCTATTCGGGGGTAACTGAAGCTTTCTTT.

The sample holds one count of this clonotype. Here the CDR3 omits its conserved ending phenylalanine or tryptophan, so a read error is the likely source. The chain is built from TRBV11-2 and TRBJ2-3, with 7 bases fitting TRBD1. The CDR3 runs to 15 residues. CDR1 SGHAT and CDR2 FQNNGV come from the germline V gene. The CDR3: CASSLMQGGTDTQYY. As DNA, the CDR3 is TGTGCCAGTAGCTTAATGCAGGGGGGCACAGATACGCAGTATTAT.